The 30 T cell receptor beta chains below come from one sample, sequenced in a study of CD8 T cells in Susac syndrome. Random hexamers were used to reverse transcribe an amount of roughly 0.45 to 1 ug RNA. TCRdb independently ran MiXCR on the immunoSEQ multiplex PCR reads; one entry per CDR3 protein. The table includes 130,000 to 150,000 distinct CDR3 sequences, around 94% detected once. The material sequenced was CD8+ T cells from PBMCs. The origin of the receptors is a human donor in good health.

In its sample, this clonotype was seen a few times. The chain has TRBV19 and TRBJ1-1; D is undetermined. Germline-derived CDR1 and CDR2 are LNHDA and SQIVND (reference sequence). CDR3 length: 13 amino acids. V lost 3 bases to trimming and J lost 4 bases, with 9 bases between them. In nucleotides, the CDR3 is TGTGCCAGTAGTATGGCCGGCGGCACTGAAGCTTTCTTT. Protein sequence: CASSMAGGTEAFF.

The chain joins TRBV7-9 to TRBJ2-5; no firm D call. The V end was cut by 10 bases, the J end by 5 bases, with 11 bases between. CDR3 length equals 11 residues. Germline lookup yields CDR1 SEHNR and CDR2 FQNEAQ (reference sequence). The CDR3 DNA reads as TGTGCCACCGCGGAATGGGAGACCCAGTACTTC. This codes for CATAEWETQYF.

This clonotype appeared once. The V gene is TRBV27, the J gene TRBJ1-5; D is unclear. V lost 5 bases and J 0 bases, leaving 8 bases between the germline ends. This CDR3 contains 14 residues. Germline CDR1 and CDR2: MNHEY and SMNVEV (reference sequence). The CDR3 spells CASSKIYSNQPQHF. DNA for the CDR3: TGTGCCAGCAGTAAGATTTATAGCAATCAGCCCCAGCATTTT.

CDR3 loop: CASKTEGRETQYF. The CDR3 nucleotides are TGTGCCAGCAAAACCGAGGGTCGGGAGACCCAGTACTTC. The chain carries TRBV28 and TRBJ2-5; D possibly corresponds to TRBD2 (5 bases). Deletions cut 7 bases from V and 5 bases from J, with 14 bases between. The CDR3 is made up of 13 amino acids. CDR1 and CDR2 (germline): MDHEN, SYDVKM.

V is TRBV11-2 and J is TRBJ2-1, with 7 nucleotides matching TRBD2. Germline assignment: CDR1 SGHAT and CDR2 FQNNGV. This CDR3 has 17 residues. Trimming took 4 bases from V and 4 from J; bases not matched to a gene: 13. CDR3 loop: CASSSPFGGSPYNEQFF. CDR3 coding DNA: TGTGCCAGCAGCTCCCCCTTCGGCGGGAGTCCTTACAATGAGCAGTTCTTC.

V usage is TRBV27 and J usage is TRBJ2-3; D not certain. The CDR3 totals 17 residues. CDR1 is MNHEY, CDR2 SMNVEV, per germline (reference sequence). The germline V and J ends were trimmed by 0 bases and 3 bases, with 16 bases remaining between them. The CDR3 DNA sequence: TGTGCCAGCAGTTTATCGATCGGGCATCATAAGACAGATACGCAGTATTTT. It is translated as CASSLSIGHHKTDTQYF.

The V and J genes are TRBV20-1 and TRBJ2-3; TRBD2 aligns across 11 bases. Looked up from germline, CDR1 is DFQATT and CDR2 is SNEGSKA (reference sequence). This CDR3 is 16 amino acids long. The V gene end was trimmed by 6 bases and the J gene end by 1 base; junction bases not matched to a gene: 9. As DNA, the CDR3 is TGCAGTGCGCAACTAGCGGGAGACCCCGGCACAGATACGCAGTATTTT. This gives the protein CSAQLAGDPGTDTQYF.

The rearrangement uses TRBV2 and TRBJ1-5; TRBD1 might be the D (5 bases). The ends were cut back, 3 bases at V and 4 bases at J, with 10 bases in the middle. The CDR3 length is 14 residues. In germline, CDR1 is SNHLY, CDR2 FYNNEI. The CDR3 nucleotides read TGTGCCAGCAGTGATCAAGGGGAGAATCAGCCCCAGCATTTT. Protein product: CASSDQGENQPQHF. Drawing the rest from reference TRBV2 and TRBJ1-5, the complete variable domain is EPEVTQTPSHQVTQMGQEVILRCVPISNHLYFYWYRQILGQKVEFLVSFYNNEISEKSEIFDDQFSVERPDGSNFTLKIRSTKLEDSAMYFCASSDQGENQPQHFGDGTRLSIL.

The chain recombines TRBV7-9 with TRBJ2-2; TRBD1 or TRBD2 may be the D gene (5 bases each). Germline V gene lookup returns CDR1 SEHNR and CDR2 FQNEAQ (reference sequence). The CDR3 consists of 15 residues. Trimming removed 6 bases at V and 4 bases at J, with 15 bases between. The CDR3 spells CASRSGTMGTGELFF. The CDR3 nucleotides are TGTGCCAGCAGATCCGGGACCATGGGCACCGGGGAGCTGTTTTTT.

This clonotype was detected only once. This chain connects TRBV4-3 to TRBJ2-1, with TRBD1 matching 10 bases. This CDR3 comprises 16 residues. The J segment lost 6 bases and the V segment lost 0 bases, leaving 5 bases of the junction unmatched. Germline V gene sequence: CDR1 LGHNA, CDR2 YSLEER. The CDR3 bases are TGCGCCAGCAGCCAAGAGCCCGACAGGGGGCTCAATGAGCAGTTCTTC. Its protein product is CASSQEPDRGLNEQFF.

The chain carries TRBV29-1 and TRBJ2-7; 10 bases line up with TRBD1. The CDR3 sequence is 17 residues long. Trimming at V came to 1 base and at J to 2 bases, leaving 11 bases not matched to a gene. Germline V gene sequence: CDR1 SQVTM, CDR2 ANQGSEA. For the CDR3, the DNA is TGCAGCGTTGAAGTCCAGCCCGGACAGGGGGTTACCTACGAGCAGTACTTC. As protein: CSVEVQPGQGVTYEQYF.

The CDR3 DNA follows: TGCAGCGTTGAGTACGGGACTAGCGGTTACAATGAGCAGTTCTTC. This codes for CSVEYGTSGYNEQFF. J is TRBJ2-1 and V is TRBV29-1; 11 bases fit TRBD2. Germline-derived CDR1 and CDR2 are SQVTM and ANQGSEA. The CDR3 runs to 15 residues. V was pared by 3 bases and J by 4 bases, with 5 bases of the junction left unmatched.

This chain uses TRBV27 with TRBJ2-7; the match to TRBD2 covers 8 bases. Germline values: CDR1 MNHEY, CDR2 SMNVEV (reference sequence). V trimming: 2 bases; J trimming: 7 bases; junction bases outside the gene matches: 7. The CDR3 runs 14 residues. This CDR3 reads CASSLVAGGWEQYF. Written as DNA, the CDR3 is TGTGCCAGCAGTTTAGTGGCGGGAGGATGGGAGCAGTACTTC.

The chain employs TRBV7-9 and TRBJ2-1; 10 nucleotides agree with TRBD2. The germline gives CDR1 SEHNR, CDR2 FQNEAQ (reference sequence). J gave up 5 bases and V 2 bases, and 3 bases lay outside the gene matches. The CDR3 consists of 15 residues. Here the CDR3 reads CASSLLLAGDNEQFF. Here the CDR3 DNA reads TGTGCCAGCAGCTTATTGCTAGCGGGGGACAATGAGCAGTTCTTC.

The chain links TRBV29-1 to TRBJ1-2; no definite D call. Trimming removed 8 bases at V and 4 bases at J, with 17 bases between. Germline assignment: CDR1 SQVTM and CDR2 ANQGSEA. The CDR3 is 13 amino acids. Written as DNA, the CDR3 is TGCAGCCTCTACCCCGACGCAGGCTATGGCTACACCTTC. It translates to CSLYPDAGYGYTF.

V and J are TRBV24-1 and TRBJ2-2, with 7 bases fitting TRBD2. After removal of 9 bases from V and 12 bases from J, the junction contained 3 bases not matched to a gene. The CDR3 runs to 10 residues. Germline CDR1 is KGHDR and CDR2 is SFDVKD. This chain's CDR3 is CATGEGKLFF. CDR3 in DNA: TGTGCCACCGGGGAGGGGAAGCTGTTTTTT.

The CDR3 DNA follows: TGTGCCAGCAGTTGGACGGGACAGCCACTCTACGAGCAGTACTTC. It specifies CASSWTGQPLYEQYF. The chain employs TRBV27 and TRBJ2-7, with 7 bases fitting TRBD1. V lost 4 bases and J lost 3; bases outside the gene matches: 9. CDR3 size: 15 residues. CDR1 and CDR2 from the germline V gene are MNHEY and SMNVEV (reference sequence).

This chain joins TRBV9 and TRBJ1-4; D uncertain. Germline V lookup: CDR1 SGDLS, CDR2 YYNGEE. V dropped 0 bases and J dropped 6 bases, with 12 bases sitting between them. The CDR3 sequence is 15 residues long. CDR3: CASSVGAALDEKLFF. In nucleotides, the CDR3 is TGTGCCAGCAGCGTAGGGGCAGCTCTGGATGAAAAACTGTTTTTT.

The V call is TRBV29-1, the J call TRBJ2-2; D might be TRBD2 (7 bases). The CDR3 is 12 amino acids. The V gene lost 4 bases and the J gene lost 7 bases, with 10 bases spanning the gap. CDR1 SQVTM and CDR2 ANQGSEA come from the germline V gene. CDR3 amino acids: CSVAGEGGELFF. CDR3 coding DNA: TGCAGCGTTGCAGGGGAGGGCGGGGAGCTGTTTTTT.

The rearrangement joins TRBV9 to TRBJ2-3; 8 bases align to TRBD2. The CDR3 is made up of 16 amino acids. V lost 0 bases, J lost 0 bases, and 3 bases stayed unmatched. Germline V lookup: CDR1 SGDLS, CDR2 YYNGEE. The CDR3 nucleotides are TGTGCCAGCAGCGTAGTAGCTAGCGGGAGCACAGATACGCAGTATTTT. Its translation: CASSVVASGSTDTQYF.

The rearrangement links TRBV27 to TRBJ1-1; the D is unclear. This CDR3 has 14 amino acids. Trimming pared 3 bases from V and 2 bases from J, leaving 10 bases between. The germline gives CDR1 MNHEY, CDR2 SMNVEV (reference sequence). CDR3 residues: CASSLVRGNTEAFF. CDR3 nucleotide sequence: TGTGCCAGCAGTTTGGTCCGCGGTAACACTGAAGCTTTCTTT.

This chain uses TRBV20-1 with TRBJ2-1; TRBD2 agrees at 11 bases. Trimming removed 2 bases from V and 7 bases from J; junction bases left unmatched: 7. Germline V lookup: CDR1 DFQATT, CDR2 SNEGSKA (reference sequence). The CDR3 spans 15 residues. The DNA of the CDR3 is TGCAGTGCTAGATCTTTAGCGGGAGGGCTGAATGAGCAGTTCTTC. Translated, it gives CSARSLAGGLNEQFF.

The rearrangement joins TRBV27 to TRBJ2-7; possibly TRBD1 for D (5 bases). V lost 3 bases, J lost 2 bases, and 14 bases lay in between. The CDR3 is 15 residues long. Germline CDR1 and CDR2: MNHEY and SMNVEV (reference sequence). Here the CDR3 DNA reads TGTGCCAGCAGTTTCTCAGTCGACAGAACCTACGAGCAGTACTTC. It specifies CASSFSVDRTYEQYF.

The CDR3 sequence is CASSFRFGQNLYNEQFF. CDR3 in DNA: TGTGCCAGCAGTTTTAGGTTCGGACAGAACCTATACAATGAGCAGTTCTTC. The J gene is TRBJ2-1, the V gene TRBV12-3 or TRBV12-4, with D possibly being TRBD1 (6 bases). The V and J ends lost 3 bases and 4 bases respectively, with 19 bases between them. This CDR3 region has 17 residues.

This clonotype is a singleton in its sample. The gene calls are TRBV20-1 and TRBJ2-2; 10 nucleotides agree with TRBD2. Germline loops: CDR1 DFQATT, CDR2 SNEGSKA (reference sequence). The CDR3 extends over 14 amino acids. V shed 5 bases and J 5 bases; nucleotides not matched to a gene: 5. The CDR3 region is CSAPWTSGTGELFF. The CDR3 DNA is TGCAGTGCTCCTTGGACTAGCGGAACCGGGGAGCTGTTTTTT.

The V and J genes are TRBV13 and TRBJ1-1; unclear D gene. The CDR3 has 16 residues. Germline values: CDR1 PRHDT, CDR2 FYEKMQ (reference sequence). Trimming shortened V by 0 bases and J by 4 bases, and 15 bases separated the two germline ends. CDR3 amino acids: CASSLGRPEESTEAFF. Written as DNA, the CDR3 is TGTGCCAGCAGCTTAGGCCGACCTGAAGAGAGCACTGAAGCTTTCTTT.

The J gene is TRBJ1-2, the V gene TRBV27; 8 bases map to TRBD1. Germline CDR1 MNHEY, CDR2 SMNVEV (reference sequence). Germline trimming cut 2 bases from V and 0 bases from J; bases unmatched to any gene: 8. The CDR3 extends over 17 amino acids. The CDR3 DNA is TGTGCCAGCAGTTTAACAGGGGGAAGGAGTTCTAACTATGGCTACACCTTC. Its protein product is CASSLTGGRSSNYGYTF.

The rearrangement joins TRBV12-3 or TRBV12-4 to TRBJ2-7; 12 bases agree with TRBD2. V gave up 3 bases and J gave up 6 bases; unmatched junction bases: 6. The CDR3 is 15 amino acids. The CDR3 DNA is TGTGCCAGCAGTTTCCTAGCGGGAGGGCTCTCCGAGCAGTACTTC. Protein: CASSFLAGGLSEQYF.

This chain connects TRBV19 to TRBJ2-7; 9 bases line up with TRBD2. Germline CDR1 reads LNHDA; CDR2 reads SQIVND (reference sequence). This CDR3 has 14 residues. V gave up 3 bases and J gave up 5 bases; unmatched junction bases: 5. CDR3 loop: CASSIRLAGHEQYF. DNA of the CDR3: TGTGCCAGTAGTATTCGTCTAGCGGGACACGAGCAGTACTTC. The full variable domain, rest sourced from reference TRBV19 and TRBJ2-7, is DGGITQSPKYLFRKEGQNVTLSCEQNLNHDAMYWYRQDPGQGLRLIYYSQIVNDFQKGDIAEGYSVSREKKESFPLTVTSAQKNPTAFYLCASSIRLAGHEQYFGPGTRLTVT.

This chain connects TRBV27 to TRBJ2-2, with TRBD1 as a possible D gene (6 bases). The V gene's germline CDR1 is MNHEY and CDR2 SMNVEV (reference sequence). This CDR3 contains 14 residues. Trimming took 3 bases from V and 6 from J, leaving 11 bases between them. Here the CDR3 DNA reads TGTGCCAGCAGTTTGCGCAGGGGTCCCGGGGAGCTGTTTTTT. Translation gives CASSLRRGPGELFF.